Described below is a single T cell receptor beta chain sequence and its context. This entry is derived from a study of blood T cell repertoires in COVID-19. For the study at large: Donors in the United States, Italy and Spain gave samples during acute or convalescent COVID-19. In each case, the material was cDNA or gDNA derived from T cells, B-cell-depleted T cells, or PBMCs.

Per germline, CDR1 KGHDR and CDR2 SFDVKD. Trimming removed 4 bases from V and 13 bases from J; junction bases left unmatched: 7. This CDR3 has 13 amino acids. As handled by the study authors: From reference gene primer amplification, estimates of nucleated cell counts were derived. Sequenced by immunoSEQ multiplex PCR; TCRdb stores in-frame clones only, minus some. V and J calls and clone size are copied from that table; D and trimming were computed from the DNA. The table has 220,000 or so clones, approximately 81% seen once. This rearrangement joins TRBV24-1 to TRBJ2-1, with 9 bases that match TRBD2. Sequencing input: peripheral blood. The sequence was obtained from a woman between 55 and 75 years old who had recovered from COVID-19. The CDR3 DNA reads TGTGCCACCAGTGACTTTAGCGGGGGCCACCAGTTCTTC. Its translation is CATSDFSGGHQFF.